This note documents a single TCR beta chain sequence. What it binds is not known. The data are from a study of post-analysis software for immune sequencing data. The wider study: The cohort encompassed relapsing-remitting, secondary progressive and progressive-relapsing multiple sclerosis disease courses.

General study points: Multiple sclerosis was associated with a significant reduction in normalized Chao1 diversity relative to controls. Strong co-clustering by F measure linked samples that shared a preparation batch.

TCR beta cDNA libraries included unique molecular identifiers. Input amounts of roughly 1 to 10 million T cells were used. These gave 500,000 or so cDNA molecules, so each molecule approximated one T cell. From the PCR reads, TCRdb called clonotypes with MiXCR, one entry per CDR3 protein. The sample holds approximately 730,000 distinct CDR3 sequences, about 45% seen once. This sequence was found in a girl aged 10 to 17 with multiple sclerosis. Sequencing was carried out using blood.

The CDR3 reads CATSRSGSGVYEQYF. In nucleotides, the CDR3 is TGTGCCACCAGCAGATCCGGGAGTGGGGTTTACGAGCAGTACTTC. The chain uses TRBV15 and TRBJ2-5, with D possibly TRBD2 on 6 matching bases. TRBJ2-7 explains the end of the DNA better; the J call may be wrong. Germline V gives CDR1 LNHNV, CDR2 YYDKDF (reference sequence). The CDR3 has 15 amino acids.